The rows below give T cell receptor beta chains drawn from one sample of a study of tumour-infiltrating T cells in Burkitt lymphoma. The assay was immunoSEQ multiplex PCR, and TCRdb's table has in-frame clones only and misses some. The sample consists of approximately 46,000 clones, roughly 31% of them appearing once. Sequenced material: tumor tissue. These receptors were collected from a human donor with Burkitt lymphoma. Both conserved end residues are part of each CDR3. The order of the fields is J gene, clone size, V gene, D gene, CDR3 DNA, CDR3 protein. The D gene is left open where the match is weak. A row's size may be missing; if present it is once, few, many or a size class.

j_call: TRBJ2-1
clone_size: -
v_call: TRBV13
d_call: -
cdr3_nt: TGTGCCAGCAGCCTGCTGAGGGGGTCCTACAATGAGCAGTTCTTC
cdr3_aa: CASSLLRGSYNEQFF

j_call: TRBJ1-5
clone_size: -
v_call: TRBV19
d_call: -
cdr3_nt: TGTGCCAGTAGTATTAAGGGCAGGGTCCTTAATAGCAATCAGCCCCAGCATTTT
cdr3_aa: CASSIKGRVLNSNQPQHF

j_call: TRBJ2-2
clone_size: -
v_call: TRBV27
d_call: -
cdr3_nt: TGTGCCAGCAGTTTACTAGGGGCCGGGGAGCTGTTTTTT
cdr3_aa: CASSLLGAGELFF

j_call: TRBJ2-7
clone_size: -
v_call: TRBV7-9
d_call: -
cdr3_nt: TGTGCCAGCAGCCCTGGGGGGAATGGGGACGGGGGGCAGTACGAGCAGTACTTC
cdr3_aa: CASSPGGNGDGGQYEQYF

j_call: TRBJ2-7
clone_size: -
v_call: TRBV4-1
d_call: -
cdr3_nt: TGCGCCAGCAGCCACGGCAGTGACTACGAGCAGTACTTC
cdr3_aa: CASSHGSDYEQYF

j_call: TRBJ1-1
clone_size: -
v_call: TRBV11-2
d_call: -
cdr3_nt: TGTGCCAGCAGCTTATCTCCCAGGGGGAACACTGAAGCTTTCTTT
cdr3_aa: CASSLSPRGNTEAFF

j_call: TRBJ2-7
clone_size: -
v_call: TRBV29-1
d_call: -
cdr3_nt: TGCAGCGTAGGCGGCCGATTAGGGATCTACGAGCAGTACTTC
cdr3_aa: CSVGGRLGIYEQYF

j_call: TRBJ2-2
clone_size: -
v_call: TRBV11-2
d_call: TRBD1
cdr3_nt: TGTGCCAGCAGCACAGGGACAGGGGAGTCCGGGGAGCTGTTTTTT
cdr3_aa: CASSTGTGESGELFF

j_call: TRBJ1-2
clone_size: -
v_call: TRBV19
d_call: -
cdr3_nt: TGTGCCAGTAGCCTCCAGGGGTATGGCTACACCTTC
cdr3_aa: CASSLQGYGYTF

j_call: TRBJ1-2
clone_size: -
v_call: TRBV27
d_call: -
cdr3_nt: TGTGCCAGCAGTATCAGGGGCTTCTATGGCTACACCTTC
cdr3_aa: CASSIRGFYGYTF

j_call: TRBJ1-6
clone_size: few
v_call: TRBV10-3
d_call: TRBD1
cdr3_nt: TGTGCCATCAGTGAACAGCTTTTTCGTAACGGACCGGGACAGAATAATTCACCCCTCCACTTT
cdr3_aa: CAISEQLFRNGPGQNNSPLHF

j_call: TRBJ2-7
clone_size: -
v_call: TRBV27
d_call: -
cdr3_nt: TGTGCAACCGGCCGGGGCCTCCCCTACGAGCAGTACTTC
cdr3_aa: CATGRGLPYEQYF

j_call: TRBJ1-6
clone_size: -
v_call: TRBV19
d_call: -
cdr3_nt: TGTGCCTCGAACGACCGGGCGGATAATTCACCCCTCCACTTT
cdr3_aa: CASNDRADNSPLHF

j_call: TRBJ1-1
clone_size: -
v_call: TRBV6-5
d_call: TRBD1
cdr3_nt: TGTGCCAGCAGTTATAGGACAGGGGTTAACACTGAAGCTTTCTTT
cdr3_aa: CASSYRTGVNTEAFF

j_call: TRBJ2-7
clone_size: few
v_call: TRBV7-9
d_call: -
cdr3_nt: TGTGCCAGCAGAGGGACGTCCGAGCAGTACTTC
cdr3_aa: CASRGTSEQYF

j_call: TRBJ2-3
clone_size: few
v_call: TRBV7-3
d_call: -
cdr3_nt: TGTGCCAGCAGCTTAATGCCAGGAAACACAGATACGCAGTATTTT
cdr3_aa: CASSLMPGNTDTQYF

j_call: TRBJ1-2
clone_size: few
v_call: TRBV7-2
d_call: -
cdr3_nt: TGTGCCAGCAGCGCTGAGGTTAACTATGGCTACACCTTC
cdr3_aa: CASSAEVNYGYTF

j_call: TRBJ2-1
clone_size: few
v_call: TRBV7-7
d_call: -
cdr3_nt: TGTGCCGGGGGACTCCGGCCCCACTCCTACAATGAGCAGTTCTTC
cdr3_aa: CAGGLRPHSYNEQFF

j_call: TRBJ2-1
clone_size: -
v_call: TRBV5-1
d_call: TRBD2
cdr3_nt: TGCGCCAGCAGCTTGGAGGCGCGGGGGGGATACAATGAGCAGTTCTTC
cdr3_aa: CASSLEARGGYNEQFF

j_call: TRBJ1-5
clone_size: once
v_call: TRBV7-9
d_call: TRBD1
cdr3_nt: TGTGCCAGCAGCTTCGCTACAGGGGCCACTACATATCAGCCCCAGCATTTT
cdr3_aa: CASSFATGATTYQPQHF

j_call: TRBJ1-2
clone_size: -
v_call: TRBV14
d_call: -
cdr3_nt: TGTGCCAGCAGCCAATGGGGACGGCGAAGCTATGGCTACACCTTC
cdr3_aa: CASSQWGRRSYGYTF

j_call: TRBJ1-4
clone_size: -
v_call: TRBV5-4
d_call: TRBD1
cdr3_nt: TGTGCCAGCAGCCTTGGACGGGACAGGGGGGCGGAAAAACTGTTTTTT
cdr3_aa: CASSLGRDRGAEKLFF

j_call: TRBJ2-2
clone_size: -
v_call: TRBV19
d_call: -
cdr3_nt: TGTGCCAGTAGTATAGCCAGAAACACCGGGGAGCTGTTTTTT
cdr3_aa: CASSIARNTGELFF

j_call: TRBJ2-7
clone_size: -
v_call: TRBV6-5
d_call: -
cdr3_nt: TGTGCCAGCAGTTACCTGAGTTCGGCCATCGGCGAGCAGTACTTC
cdr3_aa: CASSYLSSAIGEQYF